Listed below are T cell receptor beta chains from one sample, sequenced in a study of T cells in Graves' hyperthyroidism and ophthalmopathy. TCRdb used MiXCR to reprocess the multiplex PCR reads, holding one entry per CDR3 protein. The data show under 750,000 distinct CDR3 sequences, about 19% seen once. The specimen was blood. The source of these receptors is a woman in her forties or fifties with Graves' hyperthyroidism that later progressed to Graves' ophthalmopathy. CDR3s include the opening cysteine and the closing phenylalanine or tryptophan. A D gene is named only where the DNA matches it firmly. For some rows the clone size is stated as once, few or many, or as a class when expanded; others skip it.

d_gene	v_gene	abundance	j_gene	CDR3aa	CDR3nt
.	TRBV10-3	few	TRBJ1-4	CAISEFDPTNEKLFF	TGTGCCATCAGTGAGTTTGACCCAACTAATGAAAAACTGTTTTTT
TRBD1	TRBV20-1	many	TRBJ2-7	CSAPRTGWSEQYF	TGCAGTGCTCCCCGGACAGGGTGGAGCGAGCAGTACTTC
.	TRBV5-1	.	TRBJ2-5	CASSLVRTAKETQYF	TGCGCCAGCAGCTTGGTTAGGACAGCCAAAGAGACCCAGTACTTC
.	TRBV7-9	.	TRBJ2-7	CASSPKYSSYEQYF	TGTGCCAGCAGTCCCAAATACTCCTCCTACGAGCAGTACTTC
.	TRBV7-2	.	TRBJ1-4	CASSGWGEKLFF	TGTGCCAGCAGCGGATGGGGTGAAAAACTGTTTTTT
TRBD1	TRBV15	.	TRBJ1-3	CATSSYGQGKRSGNTIYF	TGTGCCACCAGCAGCTACGGACAGGGAAAGCGCTCTGGAAACACCATATATTTT
TRBD2	TRBV6-9	.	TRBJ2-1	CASSSTSSGKYNEQFF	TGTGCCAGCAGTTCGACCTCTAGCGGGAAATACAATGAGCAGTTCTTC
.	TRBV5-1	few	TRBJ1-4	CASSFKRDEKLFF	TGCGCCAGCAGCTTCAAGAGGGATGAAAAACTGTTTTTT
TRBD1	TRBV6-1	.	TRBJ2-7	CASSSPARTGTYEQYF	TGTGCCAGCAGTTCTCCCGCAAGGACAGGGACCTACGAGCAGTACTTC
.	TRBV7-9	few	TRBJ2-7	CASSLGSSSYEQYF	TGTGCCAGCAGCTTAGGAAGCAGCTCCTACGAGCAGTACTTC
.	TRBV15	many	TRBJ1-2	CATSRDIGHPANYGYTF	TGTGCCACCAGCAGAGATATTGGCCATCCCGCTAACTATGGCTACACCTTC
.	TRBV20-1	few	TRBJ1-2	CSAKTATNYGYTF	TGCAGTGCTAAGACAGCTACTAACTATGGCTACACCTTC
.	TRBV5-6	.	TRBJ1-1	CASSSDLLTDMNTEAFF	TGTGCCAGCAGTTCAGATCTTCTGACAGACATGAACACTGAAGCTTTCTTT
.	TRBV20-1	few	TRBJ2-3	CSAHVRGISTDTQYF	TGCAGTGCCCACGTCCGGGGCATTAGCACAGATACGCAGTATTTT
.	TRBV19	.	TRBJ2-6	CASTSAGANVLTF	TGTGCCAGTACCAGCGCCGGGGCCAACGTCCTGACTTTC
.	TRBV4-1	few	TRBJ2-2	CASSQGARGAGELFF	TGCGCCAGCAGCCAAGGAGCAAGGGGAGCCGGGGAGCTGTTTTTT
TRBD2	TRBV2	many	TRBJ2-2	CASSYSPTLAGVEWELFF	TGTGCCAGCAGTTACTCACCAACACTAGCGGGGGTTGAGTGGGAGCTGTTTTTT
.	TRBV2	.	TRBJ2-7	CASTPGVPSYEQYF	TGTGCCAGCACCCCTGGGGTTCCTTCCTACGAGCAGTACTTC
.	TRBV20-1	.	TRBJ1-5	CSARVEQGTQPQHF	TGCAGTGCTAGAGTGGAGCAGGGTACTCAGCCCCAGCATTTT
.	TRBV20-1	many	TRBJ2-7	CSATPVLQTYEQYF	TGCAGTGCTACCCCGGTTCTGCAAACCTACGAGCAGTACTTC
TRBD2	TRBV11-3	.	TRBJ2-5	CASSLDHSGGAQYF	TGTGCCAGCAGCTTAGATCACAGCGGGGGGGCCCAGTACTTC
.	TRBV6-2/TRBV6-3	many	TRBJ2-2	CASTRQVSFTGELFF	TGTGCCAGCACTAGACAAGTCTCGTTCACCGGGGAGCTGTTTTTT
.	TRBV7-9	many	TRBJ2-5	CASSLPSAETQYF	TGTGCCAGCAGCCTCCCTAGCGCAGAGACCCAGTACTTC
TRBD2	TRBV27	.	TRBJ2-1	CASSLFVGRAYNEQFF	TGTGCCAGCAGTTTATTCGTGGGGAGGGCGTACAATGAGCAGTTCTTC
.	TRBV18	many	TRBJ1-5	CASSPSGEGPQHF	TGTGCCAGCTCACCAAGCGGGGAAGGGCCCCAGCATTTT